Listed below are T cell receptor beta chains from one sample, sequenced in a study of T cell responses to AZD1222 COVID-19 vaccine. TCRdb's table, derived via immunoSEQ multiplex PCR, lists solely in-frame clones and lacks some. The sample contains some 110,000 clones, around nine tenths of which appear only once. This specimen consisted of peripheral blood, obtained 28 days after the second AZD1222 dose. These receptors all come from an adult who received the AZD1222 COVID-19 vaccine. The CDR3 runs from the conserved cysteine through the conserved F or W. The D gene is left open where the match is weak. Size values are once, few and many counts, or a class for expanded clones, and some rows have none.

>TRBJ2-7|11|TRBD1|.|TRBV2
CAAGGVYEQYF
TGTGCCGCAGGGGGCGTTTACGAGCAGTACTTC
>TRBJ2-1|13|.|.|TRBV7-9
CASSKDTNNEQFF
TGTGCCAGCAGCAAAGACACTAACAATGAGCAGTTCTTC
>TRBJ1-2|14|TRBD1|.|TRBV5-6
CASSRDRELYGYTF
TGTGCCAGCAGCCGGGACAGGGAATTGTATGGCTACACCTTC
>TRBJ2-1|8|.|.|TRBV28
CASGEQFF
TGTGCCAGCGGGGAGCAGTTCTTC
>TRBJ1-2|15|TRBD1|.|TRBV5-4
CASSGGQVSLYGYTF
TGTGCCAGCAGCGGGGGACAGGTGAGCCTCTATGGCTACACCTTC
>TRBJ2-2|13|.|.|TRBV6-5
CASSPITPGELFF
TGTGCCAGCAGTCCCATTACGCCCGGGGAGCTGTTTTTT
>TRBJ2-3|15|.|.|TRBV28
CASSPRDHLTDTQYF
TGTGCCAGCAGTCCCAGGGACCACCTCACAGATACGCAGTATTTT
>TRBJ1-1|14|.|.|TRBV4-3
CASSQAWGREWAFF
TGCGCCAGCAGCCAGGCATGGGGGCGCGAATGGGCTTTCTTT
>TRBJ2-5|11|.|.|TRBV29-1
CSVLLEETQYF
TGCAGCGTTCTCCTAGAAGAGACCCAGTACTTC
>TRBJ1-1|15|TRBD1|.|TRBV27
CASSFSIQGKTEAFF
TGTGCCAGCAGTTTTTCGATACAGGGGAAGACTGAAGCTTTCTTT
>TRBJ2-5|19|.|.|TRBV19
CASSMFPFGAGAPQETQYF
TGTGCCAGTAGTATGTTCCCTTTTGGCGCGGGGGCGCCCCAAGAGACCCAGTACTTC
>TRBJ1-1|13|.|few|TRBV3-1/TRBV3-2
CASSQRWNTEAFF
TGTGCCAGCAGCCAGCGATGGAACACTGAAGCTTTCTTT
>TRBJ2-1|13|.|.|TRBV25-1
CASKLANYNEQFF
TGTGCCAGCAAGCTAGCGAACTACAATGAGCAGTTCTTC
>TRBJ1-1|12|TRBD1|.|TRBV7-9
CASSSGGREAFF
TGTGCCAGCAGCTCAGGGGGGAGAGAAGCTTTCTTT
>TRBJ2-7|16|.|.|TRBV7-3
CASSPRRDGGRHEQYF
TGTGCCAGCAGCCCCCGCCGGGACGGAGGTCGCCACGAGCAGTACTTC
>TRBJ2-1|12|.|.|TRBV6-5
CASSSRLFEQFF
TGTGCCAGCAGTTCCCGTCTGTTTGAGCAGTTCTTC
>TRBJ1-1|15|TRBD1|.|TRBV7-3
CASSSTGQGNTEAFF
TGTGCCAGCAGCTCAACGGGACAGGGGAACACTGAAGCTTTCTTT
>TRBJ2-5|11|.|few|TRBV5-4
CASSLMETQYF
TGTGCCAGCAGCTTGATGGAGACCCAGTACTTC
>TRBJ2-1|12|.|.|TRBV3-1/TRBV3-2
CASSRQYNEQFF
TGTGCCAGCAGCCGCCAGTACAATGAGCAGTTCTTC
>TRBJ2-2|15|.|few|TRBV13
CASSLRGANTGELFF
TGTGCCAGCAGCCTTAGGGGGGCGAACACCGGGGAGCTGTTTTTT
>TRBJ1-5|14|.|.|TRBV30
CAWSGVVGNQPQHF
TGTGCCTGGAGTGGCGTCGTCGGCAATCAGCCCCAGCATTTT
>TRBJ1-1|13|.|.|TRBV30
CAWSVRGDTEAFF
TGTGCCTGGAGTGTACGAGGGGACACTGAAGCTTTCTTT
>TRBJ1-5|12|.|.|TRBV4-2
CASGEGNQPQHF
TGTGCCAGTGGAGAGGGCAATCAGCCCCAGCATTTT
>TRBJ1-1|15|.|.|TRBV3-1/TRBV3-2
CASSQQGPTGSEAFF
TGTGCCAGCAGCCAACAGGGCCCTACTGGCTCTGAAGCTTTCTTT
>TRBJ1-1|14|TRBD1|.|TRBV19
CASTGGLTNTEAFF
TGTGCCAGTACAGGGGGCTTAACAAACACTGAAGCTTTCTTT
>TRBJ2-5|13|.|.|TRBV2
CASSEGGAKTQYF
TGTGCCAGCAGCGAGGGGGGGGCGAAGACCCAGTACTTC
>TRBJ1-1|16|.|once|TRBV7-9
CASSLGGARTNTEAFF
TGTGCCAGCAGCTTAGGTGGGGCCAGGACGAACACTGAAGCTTTCTTT
>TRBJ2-1|15|TRBD2|.|TRBV15
CATSRDRLAGTEQFF
TGTGCCACCAGCAGAGATCGACTAGCGGGTACTGAGCAGTTCTTC
>TRBJ1-2|13|.|.|TRBV12-3/TRBV12-4
CASSLALGSGYTF
TGTGCCAGCAGTTTAGCGCTCGGGTCCGGCTACACCTTC
>TRBJ2-7|13|.|.|TRBV30
CAGEKSSSYEQYF
TGTGCCGGTGAGAAATCAAGCTCCTACGAGCAGTACTTC
>TRBJ2-1|14|.|.|TRBV6-2/TRBV6-3
CASSSYLEYNEQFF
TGTGCCAGCAGCTCTTATCTAGAGTACAATGAGCAGTTCTTC
>TRBJ1-2|14|.|.|TRBV5-6
CASSLGPTMGGYTF
TGTGCCAGCAGCTTGGGACCAACAATGGGAGGCTACACCTTC
>TRBJ1-6|13|TRBD1|.|TRBV7-2
CASRGTESSPLHF
TGTGCCAGCAGGGGGACAGAAAGTTCACCCCTCCACTTT
>TRBJ1-3|13|TRBD1|.|TRBV6-5
CASTGGTGNTIYF
TGTGCCAGCACAGGGGGCACTGGAAACACCATATATTTT
>TRBJ2-5|12|.|.|TRBV2
CASRVGSETQYF
TGTGCCAGCAGGGTAGGATCGGAGACCCAGTACTTC
>TRBJ1-1|14|TRBD1|.|TRBV24-1
CATSALKDRVFAFF
TGTGCCACCAGTGCCCTAAAAGACAGGGTGTTCGCTTTCTTT
>TRBJ2-1|13|.|.|TRBV11-3
CASSLEVNNEQFF
TGTGCCAGCAGCTTAGAGGTCAACAATGAGCAGTTCTTC
>TRBJ2-5|20|TRBD2|.|TRBV6-4
CASSDPGETAGTSGQETQYF
TGTGCCAGCAGTGACCCGGGAGAGACAGCCGGGACTAGCGGACAAGAGACCCAGTACTTC
>TRBJ1-2|13|.|.|TRBV18
CASSPRGDGGYTF
TGTGCCAGCTCACCGAGAGGGGACGGTGGCTACACCTTC
>TRBJ2-2|17|TRBD2|once|TRBV5-6
CASSLAAGLVGTGELFF
TGTGCCAGCAGCCTGGCGGCGGGACTAGTTGGGACCGGGGAGCTGTTTTTT
>TRBJ2-7|14|.|.|TRBV5-1
CASSPPGTGREQYF
TGCGCCAGCAGCCCCCCGGGTACGGGCCGCGAGCAGTACTTC
>TRBJ2-1|19|.|.|TRBV12-2
CASRLLPGTSSEAFNEQFF
TGTGCAAGTCGCTTACTACCCGGGACTAGTTCGGAAGCTTTCAATGAGCAGTTCTTC
>TRBJ2-1|17|.|.|TRBV9
CASSPGRGAWRRDEQFF
TGTGCCAGCAGCCCCGGTAGGGGGGCCTGGAGAAGGGATGAGCAGTTCTTC
>TRBJ1-5|14|.|.|TRBV28
CASSFSFGDQPQHF
TGTGCCAGCAGTTTTTCGTTTGGGGATCAGCCCCAGCATTTT
>TRBJ2-1|12|TRBD2|.|TRBV5-4
CASSSSGYEQFF
TGTGCCAGCAGCTCTAGCGGCTATGAGCAGTTCTTC
>TRBJ2-2|10|.|.|TRBV24-1
CATGTGELFF
TGTGCCACCGGAACCGGGGAGCTGTTTTTT
>TRBJ2-3|15|TRBD2|.|TRBV29-1
CSVSPAGVLTDTQYF
TGCAGCGTTTCGCCAGCGGGAGTCTTAACAGATACGCAGTATTTT
>TRBJ1-1|14|.|.|TRBV7-3
CASSLGHSNTEAFF
TGTGCCAGCAGCTTGGGACATTCGAACACTGAAGCTTTCTTT
>TRBJ2-2|11|.|.|TRBV2
CASRGTGELFF
TGTGCCAGCAGGGGCACCGGGGAGCTGTTTTTT
>TRBJ1-6|16|TRBD1|.|TRBV11-2
CASSFRQGSYNSPLHF
TGTGCCAGCAGCTTCAGACAGGGCTCCTATAATTCACCCCTCCACTTT
>TRBJ1-1|15|.|.|TRBV5-1
CASSLEPLPNTEAFF
TGCGCCAGCAGCTTGGAACCACTCCCGAACACTGAAGCTTTCTTT
>TRBJ2-7|17|.|.|TRBV28
CASRPTPTRFLHYEQYF
TGTGCCAGCCGCCCTACGCCGACTAGGTTCCTCCACTACGAGCAGTACTTC
>TRBJ1-1|14|.|.|TRBV3-1/TRBV3-2
CASRPGVSGTEAFF
TGTGCCAGCAGACCGGGGGTGTCGGGAACTGAAGCTTTCTTT
>TRBJ1-2|12|.|.|TRBV6-5
CASSPLSSFYTF
TGTGCCAGCAGTCCCCTTTCCTCTTTTTACACCTTC
>TRBJ2-2|15|.|.|TRBV18
CASSPPGGDTGELFF
TGTGCCAGCTCACCACCCGGCGGAGACACCGGGGAGCTGTTTTTT
>TRBJ1-4|14|.|.|TRBV2
CASNPGGINEKLFF
TGTGCCAGCAACCCGGGGGGGATCAATGAAAAACTGTTTTTT
>TRBJ2-3|16|TRBD2|.|TRBV9
CASSSSSGGPTDTQYF
TGTGCCAGCAGCTCCAGTAGCGGGGGGCCCACAGATACGCAGTATTTT
>TRBJ2-3|16|TRBD2|few|TRBV18
CASSPPTSGLTDTQYF
TGTGCCAGCTCACCACCGACTAGCGGGCTCACAGATACGCAGTATTTT
>TRBJ1-6|19|TRBD1|once|TRBV7-9
CASSLEGRSRGTYNSPLHF
TGTGCCAGCAGCTTAGAGGGGAGGAGCAGGGGGACTTATAATTCACCCCTCCACTTT
>TRBJ2-1|17|TRBD2|.|TRBV4-3
CASSQEVAGGPYNEQFF
TGCGCCAGCAGCCAAGAGGTGGCGGGGGGGCCCTACAATGAGCAGTTCTTC